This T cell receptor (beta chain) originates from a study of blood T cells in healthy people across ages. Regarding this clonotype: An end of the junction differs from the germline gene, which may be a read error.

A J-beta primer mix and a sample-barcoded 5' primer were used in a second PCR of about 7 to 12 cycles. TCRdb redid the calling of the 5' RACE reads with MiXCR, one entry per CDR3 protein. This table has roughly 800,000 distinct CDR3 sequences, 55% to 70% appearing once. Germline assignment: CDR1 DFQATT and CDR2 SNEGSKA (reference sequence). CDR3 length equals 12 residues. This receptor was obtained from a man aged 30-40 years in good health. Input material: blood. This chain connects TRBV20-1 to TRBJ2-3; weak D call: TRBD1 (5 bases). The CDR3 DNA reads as TGCAGTGCTAATCTTGGGGCAGATACGCTGTATTTT. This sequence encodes CSANLGADTLYF.